This TCR beta chain was retrieved from a study of Ad26.COV2.S vaccination and SARS-CoV-2 variants. Study-level points and caveats: The TCR breadth and depth analyses may have understated or missed part of the total T cell responses.

In regard to this clone: No antigen is known for it.

This sample's treatment: roughly 20 received Ad26.COV2.S at low or high dose, single or two shots; several received placebo; per-sample allocation not given. The investigators took samples on day 63 after the first vaccine or placebo injection. At a Boston site, the person donating was an adult of 18-55 years. Assay used: immunoSEQ multiplex PCR; TCRdb lists only in-frame clones, some missing. The table records about 470,000 clones, 90% of them present only once. The V and J ends lost 0 bases and 9 bases, in that order; junction bases with no gene match: 3. This CDR3 is 15 amino acids long. Germline CDR1 is LGHNA and CDR2 is YSLEER.

The material was peripheral blood, obtained in a trial of Ad26.COV2.S vaccine versus placebo. The chain links TRBV4-3 to TRBJ1-6, with 9 bases lining up with TRBD1. The TCR originated in a person aged 18 to 59 who received the Ad26.COV2.S COVID-19 vaccine or a placebo. For the CDR3, the DNA is TGCGCCAGCAGCCAAGAGGGGACAGGGCCTTCACCCCTCCACTTT. Protein product: CASSQEGTGPSPLHF.